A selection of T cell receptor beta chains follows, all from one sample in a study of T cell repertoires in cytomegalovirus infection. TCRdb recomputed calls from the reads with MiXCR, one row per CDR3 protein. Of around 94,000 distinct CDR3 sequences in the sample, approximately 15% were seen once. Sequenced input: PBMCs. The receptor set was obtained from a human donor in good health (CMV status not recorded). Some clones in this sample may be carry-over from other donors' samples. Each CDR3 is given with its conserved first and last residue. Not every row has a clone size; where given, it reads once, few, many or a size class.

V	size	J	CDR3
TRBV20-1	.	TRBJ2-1	CSARAGGSYNEQFF
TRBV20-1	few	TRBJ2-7	CSVSLTGGSEQYF
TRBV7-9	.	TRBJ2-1	CASSRDRVEFF
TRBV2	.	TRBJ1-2	CASSSGTGGGYTF
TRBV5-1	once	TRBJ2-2	CASRPGTGNTGELFF
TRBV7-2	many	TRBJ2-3	CASSPQGLGSDTQYF
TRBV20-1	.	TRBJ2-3	CSAGTGSSTDTQYF
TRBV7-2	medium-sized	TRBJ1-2	CASSLDAGWNYGYTF
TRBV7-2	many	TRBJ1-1	CASSRGGGAFF
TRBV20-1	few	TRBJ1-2	CSARGLTGGNYGYTF
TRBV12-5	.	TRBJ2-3	CASVQPRGKGGDTQYF
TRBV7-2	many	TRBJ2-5	CASSLGFQETQYF
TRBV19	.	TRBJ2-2	CAGSQGRGVATGELFF
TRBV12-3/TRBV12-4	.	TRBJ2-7	CSSSLGGDLVEQYF
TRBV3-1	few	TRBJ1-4	CASSQGWQGYEKLFF
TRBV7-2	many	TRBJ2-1	CASIAQVGSYNEQFF
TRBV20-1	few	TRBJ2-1	CSASGRGGASYNEQFF
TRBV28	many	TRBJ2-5	CATSGQETQYF
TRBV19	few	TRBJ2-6	CATCDYGSGANVLTF
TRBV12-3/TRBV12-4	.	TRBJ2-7	CASSFSSMGGAEQYF
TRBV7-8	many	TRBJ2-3	CASSLAETSWNTQYF
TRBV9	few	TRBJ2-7	CASSAGDRGLGEQYF
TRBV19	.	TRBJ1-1	CASSHPQGRPDTEAFF
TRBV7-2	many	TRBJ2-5	CASSPKLAGGPLGTQYF
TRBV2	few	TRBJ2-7	CASIARAYEQYF
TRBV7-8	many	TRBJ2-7	CASSLGTSGSYEQYF
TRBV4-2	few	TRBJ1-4	CASSQVRTTRTNEKLFF
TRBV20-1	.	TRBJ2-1	CSARAVGISSYNEQFF
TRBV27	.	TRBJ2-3	CASSFQRTDTQYF
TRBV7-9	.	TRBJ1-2	CASRSEGYGYTF
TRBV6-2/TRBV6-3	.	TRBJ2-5	CASSSGTQYF
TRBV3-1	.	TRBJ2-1	CASSQGGAGAAYNEQFF
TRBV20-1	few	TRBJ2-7	CRAEKGSYEQYF
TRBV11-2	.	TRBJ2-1	CASSLAGGGVHNEQFF
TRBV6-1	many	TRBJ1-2	CASRSGQSFYGYTF
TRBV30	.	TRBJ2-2	CAWSKPPDREQTGELFF
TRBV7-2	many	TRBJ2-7	CASSLASATYEQYF
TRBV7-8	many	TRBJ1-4	CASSLLDGVNEKLFF
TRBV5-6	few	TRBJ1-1	CASSFRTTEAFF
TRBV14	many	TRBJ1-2	CASSRTGTILLPNYGYTF
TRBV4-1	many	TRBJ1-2	CASSQGWRSYGYTF